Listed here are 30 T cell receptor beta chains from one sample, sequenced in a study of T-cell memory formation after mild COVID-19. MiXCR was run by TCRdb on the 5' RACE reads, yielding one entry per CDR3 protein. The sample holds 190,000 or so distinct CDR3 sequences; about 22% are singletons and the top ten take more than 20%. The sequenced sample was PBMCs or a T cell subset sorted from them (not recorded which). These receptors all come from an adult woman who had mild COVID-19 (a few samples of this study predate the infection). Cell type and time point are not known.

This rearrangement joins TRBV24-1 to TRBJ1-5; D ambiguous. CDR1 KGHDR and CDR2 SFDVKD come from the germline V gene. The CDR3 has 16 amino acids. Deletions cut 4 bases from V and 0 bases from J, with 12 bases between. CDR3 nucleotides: TGTGCCACCAGTGAGAACACAGATTATAGCAATCAGCCCCAGCATTTT. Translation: CATSENTDYSNQPQHF.

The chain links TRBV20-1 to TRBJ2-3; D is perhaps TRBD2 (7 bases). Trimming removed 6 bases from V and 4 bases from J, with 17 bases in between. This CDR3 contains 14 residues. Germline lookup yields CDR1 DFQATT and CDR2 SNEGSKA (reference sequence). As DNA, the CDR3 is TGCAGTGCACTGAGGGGGGGGCGATCAGATACGCAGTATTTT. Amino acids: CSALRGGRSDTQYF.

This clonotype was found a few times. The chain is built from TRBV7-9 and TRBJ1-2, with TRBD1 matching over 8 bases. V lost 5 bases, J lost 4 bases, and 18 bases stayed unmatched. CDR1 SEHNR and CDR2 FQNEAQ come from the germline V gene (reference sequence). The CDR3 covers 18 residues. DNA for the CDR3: TGTGCCAGCAGCAATATCGAGGTCAGGGGGCCTGGATCCTATGGCTACACCTTC. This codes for CASSNIEVRGPGSYGYTF.

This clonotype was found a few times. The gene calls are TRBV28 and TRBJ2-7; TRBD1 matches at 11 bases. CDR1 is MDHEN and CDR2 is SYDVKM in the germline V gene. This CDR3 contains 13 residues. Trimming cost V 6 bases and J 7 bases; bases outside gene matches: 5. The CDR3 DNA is TGTGCCAGCAGGCAAGGGACAGGGGGTGAGCAGTACTTC. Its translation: CASRQGTGGEQYF.

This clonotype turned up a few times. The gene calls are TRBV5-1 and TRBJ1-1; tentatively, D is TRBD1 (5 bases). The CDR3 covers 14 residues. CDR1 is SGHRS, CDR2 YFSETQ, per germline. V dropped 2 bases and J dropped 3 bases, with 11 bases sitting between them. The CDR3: CASSFGQGYTEAFF. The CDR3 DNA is TGCGCCAGCAGCTTCGGCCAGGGCTACACTGAAGCTTTCTTT.

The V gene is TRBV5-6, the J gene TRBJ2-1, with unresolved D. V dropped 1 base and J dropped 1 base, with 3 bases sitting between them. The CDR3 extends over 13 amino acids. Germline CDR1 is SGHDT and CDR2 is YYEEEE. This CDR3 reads CASSLISYNEQFF. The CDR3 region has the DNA TGTGCCAGCAGCTTGATTTCCTACAATGAGCAGTTCTTC.

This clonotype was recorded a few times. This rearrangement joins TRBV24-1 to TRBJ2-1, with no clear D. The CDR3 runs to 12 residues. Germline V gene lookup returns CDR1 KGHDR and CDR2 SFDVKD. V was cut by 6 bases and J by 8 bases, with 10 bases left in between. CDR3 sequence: CATSRRHDEQFF. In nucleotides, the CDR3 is TGTGCCACCAGTCGTCGGCATGATGAGCAGTTCTTC.

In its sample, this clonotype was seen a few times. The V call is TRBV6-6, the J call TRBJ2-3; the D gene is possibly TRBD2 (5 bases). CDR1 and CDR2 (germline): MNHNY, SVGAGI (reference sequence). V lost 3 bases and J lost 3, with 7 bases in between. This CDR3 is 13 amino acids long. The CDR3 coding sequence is TGTGCCAGCAGTTATCGGGAAACAGATACGCAGTATTTT. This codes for CASSYRETDTQYF.

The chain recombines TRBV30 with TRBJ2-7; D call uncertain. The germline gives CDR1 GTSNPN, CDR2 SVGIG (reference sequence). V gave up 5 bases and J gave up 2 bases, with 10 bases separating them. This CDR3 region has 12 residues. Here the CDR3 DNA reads TGTGCCTGGTGCGTGCCTCCCTACGAGCAGTACTTC. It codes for CAWCVPPYEQYF.

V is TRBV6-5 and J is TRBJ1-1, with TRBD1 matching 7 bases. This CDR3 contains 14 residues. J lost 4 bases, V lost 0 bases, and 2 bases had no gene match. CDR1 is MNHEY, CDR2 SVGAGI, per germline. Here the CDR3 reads CASSYSTGATEAFF. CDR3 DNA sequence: TGTGCCAGCAGTTACTCCACAGGGGCCACTGAAGCTTTCTTT.

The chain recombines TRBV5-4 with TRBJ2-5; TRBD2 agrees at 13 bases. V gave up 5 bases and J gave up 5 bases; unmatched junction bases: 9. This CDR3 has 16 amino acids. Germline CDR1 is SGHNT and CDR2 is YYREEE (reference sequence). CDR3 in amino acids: CASRPWTSGSLETQYF. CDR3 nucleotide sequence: TGTGCCAGCAGACCCTGGACTAGCGGGAGTTTGGAGACCCAGTACTTC.

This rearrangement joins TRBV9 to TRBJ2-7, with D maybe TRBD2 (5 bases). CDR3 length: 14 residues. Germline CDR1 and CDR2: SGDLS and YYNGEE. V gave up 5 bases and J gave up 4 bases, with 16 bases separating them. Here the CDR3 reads CASSKSGSAYEQYF. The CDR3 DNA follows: TGTGCCAGCAGTAAGAGCGGTTCCGCTTACGAGCAGTACTTC.

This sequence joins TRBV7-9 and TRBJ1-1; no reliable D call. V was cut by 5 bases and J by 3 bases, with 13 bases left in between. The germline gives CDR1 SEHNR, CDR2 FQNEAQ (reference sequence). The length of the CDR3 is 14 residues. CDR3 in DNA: TGTGCCAGCAGCCGTGAAGATCCCTACACTGAAGCTTTCTTT. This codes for CASSREDPYTEAFF.

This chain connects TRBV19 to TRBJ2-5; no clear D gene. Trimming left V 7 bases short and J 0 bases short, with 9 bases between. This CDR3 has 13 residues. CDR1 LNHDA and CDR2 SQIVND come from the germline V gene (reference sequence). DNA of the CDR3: TGTGCCAGTACCGGACCCAACCAAGAGACCCAGTACTTC. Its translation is CASTGPNQETQYF.

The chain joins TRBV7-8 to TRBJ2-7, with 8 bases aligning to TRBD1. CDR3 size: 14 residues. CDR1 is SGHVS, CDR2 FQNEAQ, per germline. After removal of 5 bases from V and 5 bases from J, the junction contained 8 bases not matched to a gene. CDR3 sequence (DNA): TGTGCCAGCAGCAGCGCAGGGGGCATCGACGAGCAGTACTTC. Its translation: CASSSAGGIDEQYF.

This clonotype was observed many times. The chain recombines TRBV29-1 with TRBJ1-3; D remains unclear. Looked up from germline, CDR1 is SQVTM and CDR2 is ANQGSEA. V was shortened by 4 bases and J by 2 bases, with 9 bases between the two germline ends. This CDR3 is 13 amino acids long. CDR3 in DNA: TGCAGCGTTGTGTTGGGTGCTGGAAACACCATATATTTT. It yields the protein CSVVLGAGNTIYF.

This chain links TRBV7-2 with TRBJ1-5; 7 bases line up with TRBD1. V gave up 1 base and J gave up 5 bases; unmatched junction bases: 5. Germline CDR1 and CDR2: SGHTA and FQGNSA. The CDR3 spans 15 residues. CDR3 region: CASSLETGVDQPQHF. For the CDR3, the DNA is TGTGCCAGCAGCTTAGAAACAGGGGTGGATCAGCCCCAGCATTTT. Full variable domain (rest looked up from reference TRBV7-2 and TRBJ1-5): GAGVSQSPSNKVTEKGKDVELRCDPISGHTALYWYRQSLGQGLEFLIYFQGNSAPDKSGLPSDRFSAERTGGSVSTLTIQRTQQEDSAVYLCASSLETGVDQPQHFGDGTRLSIL.

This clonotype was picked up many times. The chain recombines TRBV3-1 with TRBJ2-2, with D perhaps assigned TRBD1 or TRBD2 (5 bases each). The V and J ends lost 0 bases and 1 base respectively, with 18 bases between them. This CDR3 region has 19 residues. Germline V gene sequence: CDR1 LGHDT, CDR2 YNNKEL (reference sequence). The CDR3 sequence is CASSQDLAGTWGNTGELFF. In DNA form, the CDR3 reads TGTGCCAGCAGCCAAGATCTGGCCGGGACCTGGGGGAACACCGGGGAGCTGTTTTTT.

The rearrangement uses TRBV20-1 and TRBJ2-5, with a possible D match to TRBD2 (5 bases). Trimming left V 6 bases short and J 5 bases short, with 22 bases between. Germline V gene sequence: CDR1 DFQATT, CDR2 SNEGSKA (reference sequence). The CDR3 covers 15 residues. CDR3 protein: CSAQEEAESWETQYF. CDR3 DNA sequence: TGCAGTGCCCAGGAGGAGGCGGAGTCGTGGGAGACCCAGTACTTC.

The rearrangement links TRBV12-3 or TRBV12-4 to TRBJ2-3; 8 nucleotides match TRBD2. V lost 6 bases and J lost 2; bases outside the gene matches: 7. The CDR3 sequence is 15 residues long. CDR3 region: CASSAIAGTTDTQYF. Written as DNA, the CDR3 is TGTGCCAGCAGCGCTATAGCGGGAACCACAGATACGCAGTATTTT.

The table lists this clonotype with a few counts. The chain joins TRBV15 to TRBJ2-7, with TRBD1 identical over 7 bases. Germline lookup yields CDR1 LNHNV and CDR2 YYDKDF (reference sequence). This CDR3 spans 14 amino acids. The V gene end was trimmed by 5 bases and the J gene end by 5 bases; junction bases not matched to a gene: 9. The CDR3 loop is CATSPRQGRDEQYF. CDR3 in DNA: TGTGCCACCAGCCCCCGACAGGGTAGAGACGAGCAGTACTTC. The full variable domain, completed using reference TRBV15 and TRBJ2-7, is DAMVIQNPRYQVTQFGKPVTLSCSQTLNHNVMYWYQQKSSQAPKLLFHYYDKDFNNEADTPDNFQSRRPNTSFCFLDIRSPGLGDTAMYLCATSPRQGRDEQYFGPGTRLTVT.

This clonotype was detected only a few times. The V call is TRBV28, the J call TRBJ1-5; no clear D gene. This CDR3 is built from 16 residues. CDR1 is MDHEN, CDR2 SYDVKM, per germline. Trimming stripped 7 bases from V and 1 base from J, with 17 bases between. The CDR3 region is CASTPRVPESNQPQHF. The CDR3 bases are TGTGCCAGCACCCCTCGGGTCCCGGAGAGCAATCAGCCCCAGCATTTT.

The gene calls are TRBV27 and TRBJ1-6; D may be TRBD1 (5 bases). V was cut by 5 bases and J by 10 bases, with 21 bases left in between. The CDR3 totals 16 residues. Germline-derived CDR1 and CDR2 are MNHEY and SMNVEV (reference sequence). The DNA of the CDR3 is TGTGCCAGCAGTCGTCCCCTCAGGGTCGAGCGATCACCCCTCCACTTT. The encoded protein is CASSRPLRVERSPLHF.

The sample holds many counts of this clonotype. CDR3 DNA: TGCGCCAGCAGCTTGGGACGGCTAGGACAGGGATACAATGAGCAGTTCTTC. This sequence encodes CASSLGRLGQGYNEQFF. The chain joins TRBV5-1 to TRBJ2-1, with 8 bases aligning to TRBD1. V was pared by 0 bases and J by 4 bases, with 9 bases of the junction left unmatched. From germline, CDR1 is SGHRS and CDR2 YFSETQ. This CDR3 is built from 17 residues.

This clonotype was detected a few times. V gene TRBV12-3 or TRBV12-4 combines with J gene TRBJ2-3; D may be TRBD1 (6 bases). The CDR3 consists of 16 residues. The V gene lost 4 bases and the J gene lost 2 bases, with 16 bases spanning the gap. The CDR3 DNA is TGTGCCAGCAGTTCATTCGGCAGGGGAGTCACAGATACGCAGTATTTT. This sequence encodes CASSSFGRGVTDTQYF.

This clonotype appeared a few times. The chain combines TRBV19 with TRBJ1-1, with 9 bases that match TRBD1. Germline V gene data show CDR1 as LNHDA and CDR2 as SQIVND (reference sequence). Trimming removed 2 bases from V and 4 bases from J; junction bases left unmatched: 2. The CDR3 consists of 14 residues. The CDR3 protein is CASSILTGGTEAFF. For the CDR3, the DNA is TGTGCCAGTAGTATATTGACAGGGGGCACTGAAGCTTTCTTT.

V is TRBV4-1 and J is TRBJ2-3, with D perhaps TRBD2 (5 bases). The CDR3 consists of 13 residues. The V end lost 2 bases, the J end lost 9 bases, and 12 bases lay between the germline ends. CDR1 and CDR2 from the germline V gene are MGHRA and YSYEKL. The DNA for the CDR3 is TGCGCCAGCAGCCAACTTAGCGAGGGAACGCAGTATTTT. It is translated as CASSQLSEGTQYF.

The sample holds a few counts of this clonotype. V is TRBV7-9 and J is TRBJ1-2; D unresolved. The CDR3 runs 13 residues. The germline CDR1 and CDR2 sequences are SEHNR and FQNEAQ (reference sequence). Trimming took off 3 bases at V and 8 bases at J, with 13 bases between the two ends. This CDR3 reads CASSLVPMEGYTF. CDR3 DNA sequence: TGTGCCAGCAGCTTGGTCCCCATGGAGGGCTACACCTTC.

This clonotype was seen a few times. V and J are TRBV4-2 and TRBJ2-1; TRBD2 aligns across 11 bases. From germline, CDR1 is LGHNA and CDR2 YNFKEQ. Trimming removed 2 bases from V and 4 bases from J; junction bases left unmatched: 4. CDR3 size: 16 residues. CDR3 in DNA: TGTGCCAGCAGCCAAAGTCTAGCGGGGGGTTACAATGAGCAGTTCTTC. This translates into CASSQSLAGGYNEQFF.

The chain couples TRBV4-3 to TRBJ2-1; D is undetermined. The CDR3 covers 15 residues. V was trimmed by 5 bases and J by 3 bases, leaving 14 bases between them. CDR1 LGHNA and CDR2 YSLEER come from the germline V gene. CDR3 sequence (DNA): TGCGCCAGCAGCGGAAACGACAACAACTACAATGAGCAGTTCTTC. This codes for CASSGNDNNYNEQFF.